These 26 T cell receptor beta chains were all obtained from the same sample, sequenced in a study of T cell responses to AZD1222 COVID-19 vaccine. Libraries were prepared by immunoSEQ multiplex PCR; TCRdb keeps only in-frame clonotypes and omits some of them. The data contain over 150,000 clones, just under 95% of them seen just once; the ten biggest clones take up roughly 1.5%. The sequenced sample was peripheral blood, obtained on day 0 of AZD1222 vaccination. The receptors derive from an adult in good health.

The rearrangement uses TRBV18 and TRBJ2-5; TRBD2 aligns across 12 bases. This CDR3 region has 16 residues. V trimming: 3 bases; J trimming: 7 bases; junction bases outside the gene matches: 9. Germline CDR1 is KGHSH and CDR2 is LQKENI. CDR3 in amino acids: CASSPPGLAGEGTQYF. The CDR3 DNA follows: TGTGCCAGCTCACCCCCGGGACTAGCGGGCGAAGGGACCCAGTACTTC.

V gene TRBV5-1 combines with J gene TRBJ1-2; 9 bases fit TRBD1. Trimming at V came to 4 bases and at J to 4 bases, leaving 8 bases not matched to a gene. The CDR3 loop spans 15 amino acids. Per germline, CDR1 SGHRS and CDR2 YFSETQ. DNA of the CDR3: TGCGCCAGCAGCCCGATGGGACAGGGCGTCTATGGCTACACCTTC. As protein: CASSPMGQGVYGYTF.

The chain links TRBV2 to TRBJ2-5; D is uncertain. Trimming took off 1 base at V and 2 bases at J, with 5 bases between the two ends. This CDR3 has 13 residues. CDR1 and CDR2 from the germline V gene are SNHLY and FYNNEI. The CDR3 bases are TGTGCCAGCAGTGAAGGGGCGCAAGAGACCCAGTACTTC. Translated: CASSEGAQETQYF.

V is TRBV7-9 and J is TRBJ2-5; perhaps TRBD2 as D (6 bases). V was pared by 5 bases and J by 5 bases, with 15 bases between. This CDR3 has 14 amino acids. Looked up from germline, CDR1 is SEHNR and CDR2 is FQNEAQ (reference sequence). CDR3 region: CASSHGGAVETQYF. In DNA, the CDR3 is TGTGCCAGCAGCCACGGAGGGGCGGTTGAGACCCAGTACTTC. Combining the CDR3 with reference TRBV7-9 and TRBJ2-5 gives the whole variable domain DTGVSQNPRHKITKRGQNVTFRCDPISEHNRLYWYRQTLGQGPEFLTYFQNEAQLEKSRLLSDRFSAERPKGSFSTLEIQRTEQGDSAMYLCASSHGGAVETQYFGPGTRLLVL.

The chain uses TRBV11-1 and TRBJ1-1; 10 nucleotides agree with TRBD1. Trimming at V came to 5 bases and at J to 6 bases, leaving 9 bases not matched to a gene. Germline CDR1 reads SGHAT; CDR2 reads FQDESV (reference sequence). This CDR3 spans 15 amino acids. Written as DNA, the CDR3 is TGTGCCAGCAGCCCACGACAGGGGGCGGTCTCTGAAGCTTTCTTT. Protein product: CASSPRQGAVSEAFF.

The chain combines TRBV12-2 with TRBJ1-2; TRBD1, as called in the table, went unchecked against the DNA. TRBV12-2 is a known pseudogene. The CDR3 extends over 17 amino acids. The chain's CDR3 is CASRSIDSQLINYGYTF. CDR3 coding DNA: TGTGCAAGTCGCTCTATCGACAGCCAGCTTATTAACTATGGCTACACCTTC.

The chain joins TRBV19 to TRBJ1-1; no clear D gene. The CDR3 runs to 12 residues. V shed 2 bases and J shed 0 bases, with 1 base lying between them. Germline CDR1 LNHDA, CDR2 SQIVND (reference sequence). The CDR3 coding sequence is TGTGCCAGTAGTATACTGAACACTGAAGCTTTCTTT. It specifies CASSILNTEAFF.

V and J are TRBV29-1 and TRBJ1-1; 9 bases are a match to TRBD1. The CDR3 has 14 amino acids. The germline gives CDR1 SQVTM, CDR2 ANQGSEA. V was clipped by 4 bases and J by 1 base; unmatched bases: 4. Written as DNA, the CDR3 is TGCAGCGTTGTACAGGGGGCGCCGAACACTGAAGCTTTCTTT. It yields the protein CSVVQGAPNTEAFF. The whole variable domain, filled in from reference TRBV29-1 and TRBJ1-1, reads SAVISQKPSRDICQRGTSLTIQCQVDSQVTMMFWYRQQPGQSLTLIATANQGSEATYESGFVIDKFPISRPNLTFSTLTVSNMSPEDSSIYLCSVVQGAPNTEAFFGQGTRLTVV.

This CDR3 is CASSLYTTGGYTF. The CDR3 coding sequence is TGTGCCAGCAGCTTATATACCACGGGAGGCTACACCTTC. The genes are TRBV16 and TRBJ1-2; D gene ambiguous. Germline V gene lookup returns CDR1 KGHSY and CDR2 FQNENV. This CDR3 is 13 amino acids long. Deletions cut 5 bases from V and 8 bases from J, with 15 bases between.

V and J are TRBV6-5 and TRBJ1-1; TRBD1 might be the D (5 bases). Germline CDR1 and CDR2: MNHEY and SVGAGI. The V end lost 7 bases, the J end lost 1 base, and 10 bases lay between the germline ends. The CDR3 is made up of 13 amino acids. The CDR3 DNA sequence: TGTGCCAGCAAAGTACAGGCGAACACTGAAGCTTTCTTT. This translates into CASKVQANTEAFF.

CDR3 region: CASSLDVGAGPQGGYTF. The CDR3 DNA follows: TGTGCCAGCAGCTTGGATGTTGGGGCGGGACCCCAAGGTGGCTACACCTTC. V is TRBV5-4 and J is TRBJ1-2; D is perhaps TRBD1 (5 bases). This CDR3 has 17 amino acids. V shed 0 bases and J shed 7 bases, with 22 bases lying between them. CDR1 SGHNT and CDR2 YYREEE come from the germline V gene (reference sequence).

The chain uses TRBV18 and TRBJ1-2; D perhaps matches TRBD1 (5 bases). The germline V gene encodes CDR1 KGHSH and CDR2 LQKENI. Trimming left V 5 bases short and J 8 bases short, with 15 bases between. The CDR3 consists of 13 residues. In DNA form, the CDR3 reads TGTGCCAGCTCAGCAGACGGGGGGATAGGCTACACCTTC. Amino acids: CASSADGGIGYTF. The full variable domain, completed using reference TRBV18 and TRBJ1-2, is NAGVMQNPRHLVRRRGQEARLRCSPMKGHSHVYWYRQLPEEGLKFMVYLQKENIIDESGMPKERFSAEFPKEGPSILRIQQVVRGDSAAYFCASSADGGIGYTFGSGTRLTVV.

This sequence joins TRBV5-1 and TRBJ2-3; a possible D gene is TRBD2 (5 bases). The CDR3 is made up of 14 amino acids. Trimming cost V 0 bases and J 5 bases, with 10 bases left between them. The V gene's germline CDR1 is SGHRS and CDR2 YFSETQ. CDR3 DNA: TGCGCCAGCAGCTTGGGACTTCGGGGAGATACGCAGTATTTT. This translates into CASSLGLRGDTQYF. The full variable domain, rest sourced from reference TRBV5-1 and TRBJ2-3, is KAGVTQTPRYLIKTRGQQVTLSCSPISGHRSVSWYQQTPGQGLQFLFEYFSETQRNKGNFPGRFSGRQFSNSRSEMNVSTLELGDSALYLCASSLGLRGDTQYFGPGTRLTVL.

The V and J genes are TRBV6-5 and TRBJ2-3; D gene ambiguous. Trimming shortened V by 4 bases and J by 0 bases, and 8 bases separated the two germline ends. Per the germline V gene, CDR1 is MNHEY and CDR2 is SVGAGI. The CDR3 contains 14 residues. CDR3 region: CASSFGASTDTQYF. In nucleotides, the CDR3 is TGTGCCAGCAGTTTCGGAGCTAGCACAGATACGCAGTATTTT.

CDR3 region: CASSTGQGIQPQHF. The CDR3 DNA follows: TGTGCCAGCAGCACGGGACAGGGGATCCAGCCCCAGCATTTT. The rearrangement links TRBV7-2 to TRBJ1-5; 10 bases agree with TRBD1. With 5 bases clipped from V and 7 bases from J, the junction kept 5 bases outside the gene matches. The germline V gene encodes CDR1 SGHTA and CDR2 FQGNSA. The CDR3 sequence is 14 residues long.

This chain connects TRBV6-6 to TRBJ2-2; 7 bases agree with TRBD1. The germline gives CDR1 MNHNY, CDR2 SVGAGI (reference sequence). CDR3 length: 15 residues. With 5 bases clipped from V and 6 bases from J, the junction kept 9 bases outside the gene matches. The chain's CDR3 is CASSGAGGRAGELFF. The CDR3 nucleotides are TGTGCCAGCAGTGGGGCAGGGGGTCGGGCCGGGGAGCTGTTTTTT.

The V gene is TRBV7-2, the J gene TRBJ1-1, with unresolved D. Germline CDR1 and CDR2: SGHTA and FQGNSA. The length of the CDR3 is 11 residues. Trimming stripped 1 base from V and 10 bases from J, with 7 bases between. CDR3 amino acids: CASSLDRGAFF. The CDR3, as DNA: TGTGCCAGCAGCTTAGACAGAGGAGCTTTCTTT.

The chain employs TRBV4-1 and TRBJ2-5, with TRBD1 matching 9 bases. V dropped 1 base and J dropped 0; count of bases not matched to a gene: 0. The germline CDR1 and CDR2 sequences are MGHRA and YSYEKL. The CDR3 contains 15 residues. DNA of the CDR3: TGCGCCAGCAGCCAAGGGGACAGGGACCAAGAGACCCAGTACTTC. Translation gives CASSQGDRDQETQYF.

The J gene is TRBJ2-2, the V gene TRBV18; no clear D. The CDR3 has 14 residues. V gave up 4 bases and J gave up 4 bases, with 10 bases separating them. Germline CDR1 and CDR2: KGHSH and LQKENI. As DNA, the CDR3 is TGTGCCAGCTCACAGGGTTTTGGCACCGGGGAGCTGTTTTTT. Its translation: CASSQGFGTGELFF.

This clone was observed a single time. The J gene is TRBJ1-1, the V gene TRBV7-2; D perhaps matches TRBD1 (6 bases). Trimming took off 5 bases at V and 1 base at J, with 11 bases between the two ends. CDR1 and CDR2 from the germline V gene are SGHTA and FQGNSA. There are 14 residues in the CDR3. For the CDR3, the DNA is TGTGCCAGCAGCGGCAGGGGCCGGAACACTGAAGCTTTCTTT. Translating gives CASSGRGRNTEAFF.

This chain links TRBV30 with TRBJ2-3; 12 positions agree with TRBD2. Germline CDR1 and CDR2: GTSNPN and SVGIG (reference sequence). Unmatched junction bases numbered 12, after V lost 4 bases and J lost 4 bases. CDR3 length: 17 residues. The CDR3 sequence: CAWNPLRLAGVADTQYF. CDR3 in DNA: TGTGCCTGGAACCCCCTGAGACTAGCGGGGGTCGCAGATACGCAGTATTTT. Based on the CDR3 plus reference TRBV30 and TRBJ2-3, the full variable domain is SQTIHQWPATLVQPVGSPLSLECTVEGTSNPNLYWYRQAAGRGLQLLFYSVGIGQISSEVPQNLSASRPQDRQFILSSKKLLLSDSGFYLCAWNPLRLAGVADTQYFGPGTRLTVL.

The V gene is TRBV7-9, the J gene TRBJ1-2; 8 bases line up with TRBD1. Trimming at V came to 5 bases and at J to 5 bases, leaving 10 bases not matched to a gene. The CDR3 loop spans 15 amino acids. Germline V gene data show CDR1 as SEHNR and CDR2 as FQNEAQ (reference sequence). CDR3 region: CASSTTQGGEYGYTF. The CDR3 DNA is TGTGCCAGCAGCACAACACAGGGGGGAGAGTATGGCTACACCTTC. Full variable domain (remainder filled in from reference TRBV7-9 and TRBJ1-2): DTGVSQNPRHKITKRGQNVTFRCDPISEHNRLYWYRQTLGQGPEFLTYFQNEAQLEKSRLLSDRFSAERPKGSFSTLEIQRTEQGDSAMYLCASSTTQGGEYGYTFGSGTRLTVV.

The genes are TRBV12-5 and TRBJ2-3; D call uncertain. The germline gives CDR1 LGHNT, CDR2 FRNRAP. CDR3 length: 13 amino acids. Trimming cost V 3 bases and J 1 base, with 5 bases left between them. The CDR3 spells CASGFGGTDTQYF. The DNA for the CDR3 is TGTGCTAGTGGTTTCGGCGGCACAGATACGCAGTATTTT.

In DNA, the CDR3 is TGTGCCAGCAGCCAGCTAGCGGGCTTCACCGGGGAGCTGTTTTTT. It codes for CASSQLAGFTGELFF. V and J are TRBV3-1 (or the pseudogene TRBV3-2) and TRBJ2-2, with 8 bases that match TRBD2. The CDR3 consists of 15 residues. Germline assignment: CDR1 LGHDT and CDR2 YNNKEL (reference sequence). V was clipped by 3 bases and J by 4 bases; unmatched bases: 4.

The genes are TRBV14 and TRBJ1-2; D possibly corresponds to TRBD1 (5 bases). This CDR3 contains 17 residues. V was cut by 1 base and J by 2 bases, with 17 bases left in between. Germline V CDR1 and CDR2: SGHDN, FVKESK. The CDR3 bases are TGTGCCAGCAGCCAAGTGCCCCGGCGGGGGTTGAACTATGGCTACACCTTC. Its translation: CASSQVPRRGLNYGYTF.

J is TRBJ1-5 and V is TRBV6-5; D ambiguous. The V and J ends lost 0 bases and 2 bases respectively, with 8 bases between them. The CDR3 spans 15 residues. Germline loops: CDR1 MNHEY, CDR2 SVGAGI. Here the CDR3 DNA reads TGTGCCAGCAGTTACTCGTCCGGGGGCAATCAGCCCCAGCATTTT. It yields the protein CASSYSSGGNQPQHF.